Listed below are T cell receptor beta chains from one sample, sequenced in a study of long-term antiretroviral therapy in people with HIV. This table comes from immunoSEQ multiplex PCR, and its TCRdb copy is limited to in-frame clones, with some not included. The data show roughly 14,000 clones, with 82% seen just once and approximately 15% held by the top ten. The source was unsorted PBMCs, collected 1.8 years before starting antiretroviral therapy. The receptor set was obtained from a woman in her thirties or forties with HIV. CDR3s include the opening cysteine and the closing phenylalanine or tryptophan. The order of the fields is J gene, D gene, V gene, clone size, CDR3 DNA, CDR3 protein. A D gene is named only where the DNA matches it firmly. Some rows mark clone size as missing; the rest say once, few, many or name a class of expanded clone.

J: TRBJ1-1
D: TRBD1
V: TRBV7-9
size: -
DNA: TGTGCCAGCAGCCGGGACCCGGACAGGGAAGCTTTCTTT
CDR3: CASSRDPDREAFF

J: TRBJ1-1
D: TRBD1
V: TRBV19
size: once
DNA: TGTGCCAGTAGTACCCAGGGGGCTCTAACTGAAGCTTTCTTT
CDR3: CASSTQGALTEAFF

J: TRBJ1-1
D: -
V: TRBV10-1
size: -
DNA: TGCGCCAGCAGTGAGTCCAGGACAGCCCCTAACACTGAAGCTTTCTTT
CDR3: CASSESRTAPNTEAFF

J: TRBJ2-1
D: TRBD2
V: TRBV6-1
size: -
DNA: TGTGCCAGCAGTGAAATAGCGGGAAGGGCCTACAATGAGCAGTTCTTC
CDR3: CASSEIAGRAYNEQFF

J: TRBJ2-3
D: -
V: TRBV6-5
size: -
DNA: TGTGCCAGCAGTTACTCAAGGGGGGCTAATAGGGATACGCAGTATTTT
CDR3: CASSYSRGANRDTQYF

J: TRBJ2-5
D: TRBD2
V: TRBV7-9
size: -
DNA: TGTGCCAGCAGCCCGGGACTAGCGGGAGGGAACCAAGAGACCCAGTACTTC
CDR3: CASSPGLAGGNQETQYF

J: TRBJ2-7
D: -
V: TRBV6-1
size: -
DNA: TGTGCCAGCAGTGAAGTTAGGGTAGGTGAGCAGTACTTC
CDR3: CASSEVRVGEQYF

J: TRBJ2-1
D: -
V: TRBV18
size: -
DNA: TGTGCCAGCTCATCACGACACGGCTGGGATGAGCAGTTCTTC
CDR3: CASSSRHGWDEQFF

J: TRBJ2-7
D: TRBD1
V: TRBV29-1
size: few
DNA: TGCAGCGTCCAAGACAGGGTCTCCTACGAGCAGTACTTC
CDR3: CSVQDRVSYEQYF

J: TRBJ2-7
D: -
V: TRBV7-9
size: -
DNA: TGTGCCAGCAGCTTAGAGGGTCTCGCCCACTACGAGCAGTACTTC
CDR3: CASSLEGLAHYEQYF

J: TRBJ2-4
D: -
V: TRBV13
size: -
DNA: TGTGCCAGCAGCTTAGTTGGTCAGGGCTACGAAAACATTCAGTACTTC
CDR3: CASSLVGQGYENIQYF

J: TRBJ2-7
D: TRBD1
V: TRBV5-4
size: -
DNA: TGTGCCAGCAGCTTGGGATGGACAGGGAACTCCTACGAGCAGTACTTC
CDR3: CASSLGWTGNSYEQYF

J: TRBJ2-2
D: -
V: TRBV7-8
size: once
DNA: TGTGCCAGCAGCTTAGCGCCCGGGAGTTCCGGGGAGCTGTTTTTT
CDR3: CASSLAPGSSGELFF

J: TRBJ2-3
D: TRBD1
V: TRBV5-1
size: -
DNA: TGCGCCAGCTCGCGACAGGGCGATAGCACAGATACGCAGTATTTT
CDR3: CASSRQGDSTDTQYF

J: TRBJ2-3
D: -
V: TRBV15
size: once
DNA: TGTGCCACCAGCAATGAAGGGAGGCGGACAGATACGCAGTATTTT
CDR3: CATSNEGRRTDTQYF

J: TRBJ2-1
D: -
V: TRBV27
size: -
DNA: TGTGCCAGCAGTCTGCACAATGAGCAGTTCTTC
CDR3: CASSLHNEQFF

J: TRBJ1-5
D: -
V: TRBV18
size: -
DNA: TGTGCCAGCTCAAATGACGGAAATCAGCCCCAGCATTTT
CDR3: CASSNDGNQPQHF

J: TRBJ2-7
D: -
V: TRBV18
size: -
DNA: TGTGCCAGCTCACCAAGCGCCCAGCTTCGCGAGCAGTACTTC
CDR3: CASSPSAQLREQYF

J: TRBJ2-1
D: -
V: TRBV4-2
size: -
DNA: TGTGCCAGCAGCCAAGAAGCGTATAGGGGCTCCTACAATGAGCAGTTCTTC
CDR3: CASSQEAYRGSYNEQFF

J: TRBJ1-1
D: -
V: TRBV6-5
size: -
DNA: TGTGCCAGCAGTTACTTTGGGGGAAGCGGCACTGAAGCTTTCTTT
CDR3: CASSYFGGSGTEAFF

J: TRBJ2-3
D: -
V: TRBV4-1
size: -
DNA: TGCGCCAGCAGCCAAAAGAGGCTGGGACTGTCTCGTGATACGCAGTATTTT
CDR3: CASSQKRLGLSRDTQYF

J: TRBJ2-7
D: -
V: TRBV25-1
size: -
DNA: TGTGCCAGCAGTGAGGGCGAGCAGTACTTC
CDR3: CASSEGEQYF

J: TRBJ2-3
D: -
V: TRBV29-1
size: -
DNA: TGCAGCGTTGAAGATCGCACAGGGCAAGATACGCAGTATTTT
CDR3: CSVEDRTGQDTQYF

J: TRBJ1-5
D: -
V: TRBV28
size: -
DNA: TGTGCCAGCAGTTTGGGCGGGGCCAATCAGCCCCAGCATTTT
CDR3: CASSLGGANQPQHF

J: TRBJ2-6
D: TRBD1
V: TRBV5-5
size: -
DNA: TGTGCCAGCAGCTTGCCCGGGACAGGGGTTGCTGGGGCCAACGTCCTGACTTTC
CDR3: CASSLPGTGVAGANVLTF

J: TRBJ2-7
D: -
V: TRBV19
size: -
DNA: TGTGCCAGTAGTATGATTCCGGCCTACGAGCAGTACTTC
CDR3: CASSMIPAYEQYF

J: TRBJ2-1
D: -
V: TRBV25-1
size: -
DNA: TGTGCCAGCACTGGGGCCACCGTAAGCTCCTACAATGAGCAGTTCTTC
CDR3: CASTGATVSSYNEQFF

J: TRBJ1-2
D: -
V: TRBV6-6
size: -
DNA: TGTGCCAGCAGTTACTCCTCCTCTTATGGCTACACCTTC
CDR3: CASSYSSSYGYTF

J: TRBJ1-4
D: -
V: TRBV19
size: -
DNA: TGTGCCAGTAGTGAAAGGGGGGGTGAAAAACTGTTTTTT
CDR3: CASSERGGEKLFF

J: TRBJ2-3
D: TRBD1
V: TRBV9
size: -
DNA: TGTGCCAGCAGCGTAGGCAGAGGGGGGACAGGGGGCACAGATACGCAGTATTTT
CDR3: CASSVGRGGTGGTDTQYF

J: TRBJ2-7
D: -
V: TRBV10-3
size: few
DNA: TGTGCCATCAGTGACTACAACGAGCAGTACTTC
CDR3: CAISDYNEQYF

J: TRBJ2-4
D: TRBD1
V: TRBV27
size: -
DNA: TGTGCCAGCAGTTCGACAGGGGCTGGAGAAAACATTCAGTACTTC
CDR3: CASSSTGAGENIQYF

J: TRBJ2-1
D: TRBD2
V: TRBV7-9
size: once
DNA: TGTGCCAGCAGCCCGCCCCGAGCGGGGACCCCCAATGAGCAGTTCTTC
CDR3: CASSPPRAGTPNEQFF

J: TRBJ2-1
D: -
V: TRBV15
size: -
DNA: TGTGCCACCAGCCCCGACAGGAGCTCCTACAATGAGCAGTTCTTC
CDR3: CATSPDRSSYNEQFF

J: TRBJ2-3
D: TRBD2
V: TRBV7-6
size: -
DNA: TGTGCCAGCAGCCCAATAGCGGGAGCACCAGATACGCAGTATTTT
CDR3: CASSPIAGAPDTQYF

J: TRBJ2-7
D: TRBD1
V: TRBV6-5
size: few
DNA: TGTGCCAGCAGTCGGGACAGCCTTTACGAGCAGTACTTC
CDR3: CASSRDSLYEQYF

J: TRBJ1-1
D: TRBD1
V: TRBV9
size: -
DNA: TGTGCCAGCAGCGTACAGGGGGACACTGAAGCTTTCTTT
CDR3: CASSVQGDTEAFF

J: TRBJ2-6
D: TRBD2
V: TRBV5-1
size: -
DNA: TGCGCCAGCAGCCAAGGACGGGGGGTCCTCTCTGGGGCCAACGTCCTGACTTTC
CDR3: CASSQGRGVLSGANVLTF

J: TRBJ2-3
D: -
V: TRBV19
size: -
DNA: TGTGCCAGTAGGTTCAGCCCAGGGCCAGATACGCAGTATTTT
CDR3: CASRFSPGPDTQYF

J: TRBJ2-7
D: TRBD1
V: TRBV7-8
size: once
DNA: TGTGCCAGCAGCGTCCGGGACAGCTCCTACGAGCAGTACTTC
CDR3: CASSVRDSSYEQYF

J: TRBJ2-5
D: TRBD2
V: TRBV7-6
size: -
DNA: TGTGCCAGCAGCTTGGGACTAGCGGGAGAGTTGGAGACCCAGTACTTC
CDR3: CASSLGLAGELETQYF

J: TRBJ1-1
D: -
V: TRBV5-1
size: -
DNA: TGCGCCAGCAGCTTAAGGACAATGAACACTGAAGCTTTCTTT
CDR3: CASSLRTMNTEAFF

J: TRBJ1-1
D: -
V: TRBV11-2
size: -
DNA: TGTGCCAGCAGCTTTTGGTTGGGAGCTGAAGCTTTCTTT
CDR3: CASSFWLGAEAFF

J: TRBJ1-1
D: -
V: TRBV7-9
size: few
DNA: TGTGCCAGCAGCTTAGGAGGGGCATCCGCCCGGGACACTGAAGCTTTCTTT
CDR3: CASSLGGASARDTEAFF

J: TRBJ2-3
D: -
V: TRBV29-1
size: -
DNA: TGCAGCGTTGAAGAGCGTAAGGCTGCCCCAGATACGCAGTATTTT
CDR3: CSVEERKAAPDTQYF